This T cell receptor beta chain emerged from a study of blood T cells in healthy people across ages. The CDR3 has 17 residues. Germline CDR1 and CDR2: MNHNY and SVGAGI (reference sequence). V shed 2 bases, J shed 8 bases, and the junction held 17 bases outside the gene matches. A second PCR of about 7 to 12 cycles used a sample-barcoded 5' primer and a J-beta primer mix. MiXCR, run by TCRdb on the 5' RACE reads, gives a single entry per CDR3 protein. This sample has approximately 1.5 million distinct CDR3 sequences; roughly 43% occur once, and the top ten carry roughly 3.7%. The material sequenced was blood. The rearrangement uses TRBV6-6 and TRBJ1-2, with 7 positions matching TRBD1. The receptor was derived from a young woman in good health. The CDR3 region is CASSYQMGTASGKGYTF. CDR3 DNA sequence: TGTGCCAGCAGTTACCAGATGGGGACAGCCAGCGGGAAAGGCTACACCTTC.